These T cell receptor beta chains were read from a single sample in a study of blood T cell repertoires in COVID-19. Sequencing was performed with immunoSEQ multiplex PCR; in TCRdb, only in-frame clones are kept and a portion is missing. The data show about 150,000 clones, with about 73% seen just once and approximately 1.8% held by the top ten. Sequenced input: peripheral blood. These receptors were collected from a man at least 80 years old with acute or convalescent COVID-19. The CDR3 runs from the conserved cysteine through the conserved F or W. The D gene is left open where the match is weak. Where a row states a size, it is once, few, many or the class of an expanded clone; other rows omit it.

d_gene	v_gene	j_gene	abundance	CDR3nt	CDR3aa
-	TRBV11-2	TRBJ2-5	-	TGTGCCAGCAGCCCCGGAGGGAGACGGGGGTACTTC	CASSPGGRRGYF
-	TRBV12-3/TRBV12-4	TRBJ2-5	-	TGTGCCAGCAGTCGACTTGAGGAGACCCAGTACTTC	CASSRLEETQYF
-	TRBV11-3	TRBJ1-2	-	TGTGCCAGCGGCGGGAGGAGGGACGGACACAACTATGGCTACACCTTC	CASGGRRDGHNYGYTF
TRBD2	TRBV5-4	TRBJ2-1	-	TGTGCCAGCAGCAGCGCCGGGACTAGCAACAATGAGCAGTTCTTC	CASSSAGTSNNEQFF
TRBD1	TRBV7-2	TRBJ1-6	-	TGTGCCAGCAGCATACAGGGGGCCGGGAATTCACCCCTCCACTTT	CASSIQGAGNSPLHF
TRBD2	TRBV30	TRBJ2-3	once	TGTGCCTGTCGGCCGGGGGGGGGCCGCACAGATACGCAGTATTTT	CACRPGGGRTDTQYF
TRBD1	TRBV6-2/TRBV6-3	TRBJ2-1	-	TGTGCCAGCAGTATACTGGTAGGGACAGGGGCCGATGAGCAGTTCTTC	CASSILVGTGADEQFF
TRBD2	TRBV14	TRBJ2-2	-	TGTGCCAGCAGCCGTGGACTAGGGGCGAACACCGGGGAGCTGTTTTTT	CASSRGLGANTGELFF
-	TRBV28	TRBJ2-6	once	TGTGCCAGCAGTTTATATTCAGACTCTGGGGCCAACGTCCTGACTTTC	CASSLYSDSGANVLTF
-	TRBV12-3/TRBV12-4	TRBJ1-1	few	TGTGCCAGCAGTTGGGGACAGAACACTGAAGCTTTCTTT	CASSWGQNTEAFF
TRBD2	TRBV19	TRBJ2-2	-	TGTGCCAGTAAGAGGAGTAGCGGGGGGGCCGACACCGGGGAGCTGTTTTTT	CASKRSSGGADTGELFF
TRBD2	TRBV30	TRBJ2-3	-	TGTGCCTGTTCCCAGCGGGGGGGGGCAGATACGCAGTATTTT	CACSQRGGADTQYF
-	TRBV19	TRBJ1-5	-	TGTGCCAGTAGTAGATCGGAGAGGCTATATAGCAATCAGCCCCAGCATTTT	CASSRSERLYSNQPQHF
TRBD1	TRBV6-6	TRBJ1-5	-	TGTGCCAGCAGAGGCCCGGGACAGAATAGCAATCAGCCCCAGCATTTT	CASRGPGQNSNQPQHF
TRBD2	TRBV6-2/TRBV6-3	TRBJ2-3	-	TGTGCCAGCAGTTACGGCCCTAGCGGTGCCCAGGATACGCAGTATTTT	CASSYGPSGAQDTQYF
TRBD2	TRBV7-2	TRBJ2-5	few	TGTGCCAGCAGCTTAACTAGCGTGGAAGGGAGCCAGTACTTC	CASSLTSVEGSQYF
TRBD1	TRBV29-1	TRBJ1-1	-	TGCAGCGGAGGACAGGGTGGGACTGAAGCTTTCTTT	CSGGQGGTEAFF
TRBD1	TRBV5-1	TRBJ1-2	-	TGCGCCAGCAGCCCGGGACAGGGTAACTATGGCTACACCTTC	CASSPGQGNYGYTF
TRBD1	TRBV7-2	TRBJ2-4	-	TGTGCCAGCAGCTGGTTCGGGACAGGGGGGGACATTCAGTACTTC	CASSWFGTGGDIQYF
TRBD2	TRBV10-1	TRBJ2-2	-	TGCGCCAGCAGTGAGTCGTTGGCTAGCGGCGGGCGCGGGGAGCTGTTTTTT	CASSESLASGGRGELFF
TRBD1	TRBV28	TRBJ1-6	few	TGTGCCAGCAGTTCCCGACAGGGCGAACCCCTCCACTTT	CASSSRQGEPLHF
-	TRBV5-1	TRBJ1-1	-	TGCGCCAGCAGCTCGACAGAACTCAACACTGAAGCTTTCTTT	CASSSTELNTEAFF
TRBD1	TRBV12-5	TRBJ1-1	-	TGTGCTAGTGGTTTGATAACAGGGGGCGTGAGTGAAGCTTTCTTT	CASGLITGGVSEAFF
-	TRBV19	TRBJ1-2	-	TGTGCCAGTACAGACAGGTACAGTGGCTACACCTTC	CASTDRYSGYTF
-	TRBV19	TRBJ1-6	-	TGTGCCAGTAGTATAGCTAAGCAGGGTACACCCCTCCACTTT	CASSIAKQGTPLHF
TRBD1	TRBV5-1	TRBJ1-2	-	TGCGCCAGCAGCCAGGGGGACACTATCTATGGCTACACCTTC	CASSQGDTIYGYTF
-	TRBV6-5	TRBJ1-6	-	TGTGCCAGCAGTCCTGACTCGGGCCTCCACTTT	CASSPDSGLHF
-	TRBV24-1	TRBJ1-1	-	TGTGCCACCAGTGATCCTCAGGCCCTCACTGAAGCTTTCTTT	CATSDPQALTEAFF
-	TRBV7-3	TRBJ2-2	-	TGTGCCAGCAGCCAACGCGGGGGCGCCAACACCGGGGAGCTGTTTTTT	CASSQRGGANTGELFF
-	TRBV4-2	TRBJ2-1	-	TGTGCCAGCAGCCAAGTCCAACCAGGACAGACGTCCAATGAGCAGTTCTTC	CASSQVQPGQTSNEQFF
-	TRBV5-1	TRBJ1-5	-	TGCGCCAGCAGCTTGGACTTACGGAGCAATCAGCCCCAGCATTTT	CASSLDLRSNQPQHF
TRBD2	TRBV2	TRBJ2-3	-	TGTGCCAGCGCTAGCGGGGGTTGGGATACGCAGTATTTT	CASASGGWDTQYF
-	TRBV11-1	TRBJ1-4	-	TGTGCCAGCAGCTTAGACGGGGAAAAACTGTTTTTT	CASSLDGEKLFF
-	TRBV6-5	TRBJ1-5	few	TGTGCCAGCAGTCCCGACCCCGGGGGTAATCAGCCCCAGCATTTT	CASSPDPGGNQPQHF
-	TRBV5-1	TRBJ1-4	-	TGCGCCAGCAGCGAGGACGGGATTAATAATGAAAAACTGTTTTTT	CASSEDGINNEKLFF
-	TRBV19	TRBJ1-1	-	TGTGCCAGTAGTATCCGGGAGCTCCTGAACACTGAAGCTTTCTTT	CASSIRELLNTEAFF
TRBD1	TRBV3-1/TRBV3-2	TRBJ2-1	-	TGTGCCAGCAGCCTCTCCGGGACAGGGGTTGAGCAGTTCTTC	CASSLSGTGVEQFF
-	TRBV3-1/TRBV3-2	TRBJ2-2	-	TGTGCCAGCAGCCGGGCCGGTGGTTCCGGGGAGCTGTTTTTT	CASSRAGGSGELFF
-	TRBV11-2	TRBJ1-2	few	TGTGCCAGCAGCTTAGCGGGGATGGGAGGCTACACCTTC	CASSLAGMGGYTF
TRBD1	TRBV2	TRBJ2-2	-	TGTGCCAGCAGTGATAGGACAGGGGACACCGGGGAGCTGTTTTTT	CASSDRTGDTGELFF
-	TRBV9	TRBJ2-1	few	TGTGCCAGCAGCCCGAATTCCAGGGTCTATGAGCAGTTCTTC	CASSPNSRVYEQFF
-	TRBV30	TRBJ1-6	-	TGTGCCTGGAGTGTAGCCTTGGAGGGAAGCTCACCCCTCCACTTT	CAWSVALEGSSPLHF
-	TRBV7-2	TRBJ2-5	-	TGTGCCAGCAGCTTAGTTGTTGGTAGACAAGAGACCCAGTACTTC	CASSLVVGRQETQYF
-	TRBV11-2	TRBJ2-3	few	TGTGCCAGCAACCTCGGGCGGGGCACAGATACGCAGTATTTT	CASNLGRGTDTQYF
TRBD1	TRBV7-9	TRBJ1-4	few	TGTGCCAGCACCAGGACAGGGGATGAAAAACTGTTTTTT	CASTRTGDEKLFF
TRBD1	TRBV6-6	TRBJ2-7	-	TGTGCCAGCAGTTATCTTGTCGGGACAGGGCACTACGAGCAGTACTTC	CASSYLVGTGHYEQYF
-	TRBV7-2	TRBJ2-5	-	TGTGCCAGCAGCTTAGCTTCAGGAATAGAGACCCAGTACTTC	CASSLASGIETQYF
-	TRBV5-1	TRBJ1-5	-	TGCGCCAGCAGAGTAGGGGCGGGGGGAGGACAGCCCCAGCATTTT	CASRVGAGGGQPQHF
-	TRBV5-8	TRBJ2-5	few	TGTGCCAGCAGCGAGATAGGGAGGAACCAAGAGACCCAGTACTTC	CASSEIGRNQETQYF
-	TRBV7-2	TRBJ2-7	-	TGTGCCAGCAGCTTAGCACCGGAGAGCTACGAGCAGTACTTC	CASSLAPESYEQYF
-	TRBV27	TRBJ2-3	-	TGTGCCAGCAGTGACAGACAAGGCGATACGCAGTATTTT	CASSDRQGDTQYF
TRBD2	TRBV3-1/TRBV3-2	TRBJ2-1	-	TGTGCCAGCAGCCAGGGGACTAGCCCTTCCTACAATGAGCAGTTCTTC	CASSQGTSPSYNEQFF
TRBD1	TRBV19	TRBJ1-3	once	TGTGCCAGTAGTTGGAACAGGGGTGGGGGAAACACCATATATTTT	CASSWNRGGGNTIYF
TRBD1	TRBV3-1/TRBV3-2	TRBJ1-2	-	TGTGCCAGCAGCCAAAGCTCCGGGACAGGGCACTATGGCTACACCTTC	CASSQSSGTGHYGYTF
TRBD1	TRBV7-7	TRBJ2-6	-	TGTGCTCGCACGGACAGGTGCCCCTCTGGGGCCAACGTCCTGACTTTC	CARTDRCPSGANVLTF
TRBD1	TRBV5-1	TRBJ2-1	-	TGCGCCAGCAGCTTGGGCGGGACAGGGCCGAGCTACAATGAGCAGTTCTTC	CASSLGGTGPSYNEQFF
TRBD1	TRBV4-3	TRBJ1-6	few	TGCGCCAGCAGCCAAGATTTACAGGGGATGTCACCCCTCCACTTT	CASSQDLQGMSPLHF